This TCR beta chain was retrieved from a study of OX40 agonist ivuxolimab in advanced cancers. In the study overall: Ivuxolimab, an agonist antibody against OX40 (CD134), was given to patients.

This CDR3 has 12 amino acids. V lost 4 bases, J lost 5 bases, and 8 bases lay in between. CDR1 SGHVS and CDR2 FQNEAQ come from the germline V gene. Study-level results: There were, on average, more expanded clones in CD8+ T cells than in CD4+. Blood T cells, both CD4+ and CD8+, expanded clonally by week 6 at 0.1 to 3.0 mg/kg.

The repertoire was sequenced with immunoSEQ multiplex PCR; TCRdb's copy has only in-frame clones and lacks some. The table lists about 60,000 clones, about four fifths of them singletons. A note on this clone: Antigen unknown.

The starting material was CD4+ or CD8+ T cells sorted from blood, obtained in a trial of the OX40 agonist ivuxolimab. This TCR was sampled from an adult with an advanced solid tumor such as melanoma, head and neck, liver or kidney cancer. V is TRBV7-8 and J is TRBJ1-2, with D hard to call. DNA for the CDR3: TGTGCCAGCAGCTACGGAGAGTATGGCTACACCTTC. It translates to CASSYGEYGYTF.